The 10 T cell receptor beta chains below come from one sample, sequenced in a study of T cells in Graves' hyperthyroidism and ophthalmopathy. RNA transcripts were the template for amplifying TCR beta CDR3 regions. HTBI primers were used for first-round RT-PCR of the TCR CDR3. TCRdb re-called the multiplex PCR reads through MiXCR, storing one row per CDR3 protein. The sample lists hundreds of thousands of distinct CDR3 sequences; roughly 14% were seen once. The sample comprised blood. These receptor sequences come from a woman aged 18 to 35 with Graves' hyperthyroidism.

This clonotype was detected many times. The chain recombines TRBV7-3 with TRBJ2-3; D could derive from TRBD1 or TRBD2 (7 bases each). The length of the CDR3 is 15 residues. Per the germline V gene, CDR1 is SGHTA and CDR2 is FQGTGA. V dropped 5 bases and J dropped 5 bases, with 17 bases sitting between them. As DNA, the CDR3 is TGTGCCAGCAGCAGTCGACAGGGAGGGGGAGATACGCAGTATTTT. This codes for CASSSRQGGGDTQYF.

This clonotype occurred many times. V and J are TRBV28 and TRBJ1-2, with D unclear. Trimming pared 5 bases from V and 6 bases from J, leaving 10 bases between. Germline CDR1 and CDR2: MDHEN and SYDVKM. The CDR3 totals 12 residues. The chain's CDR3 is CASSPGFHGYTF. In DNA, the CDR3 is TGTGCCAGCAGTCCCGGGTTCCATGGCTACACCTTC.

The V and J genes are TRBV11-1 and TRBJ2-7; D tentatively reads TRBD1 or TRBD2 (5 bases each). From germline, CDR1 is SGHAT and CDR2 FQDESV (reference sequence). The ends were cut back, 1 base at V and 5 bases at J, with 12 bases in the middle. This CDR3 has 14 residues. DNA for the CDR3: TGTGCCAGCAGCTTAGGAGGGGCAACGAACGAGCAGTACTTC. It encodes CASSLGGATNEQYF.

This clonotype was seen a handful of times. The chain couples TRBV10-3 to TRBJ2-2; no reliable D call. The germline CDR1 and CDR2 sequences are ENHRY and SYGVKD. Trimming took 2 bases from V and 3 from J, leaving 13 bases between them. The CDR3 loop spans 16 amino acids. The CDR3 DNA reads TGTGCCATCAGTGAGGAGGTTAGCTTGGACACCGGGGAGCTGTTTTTT. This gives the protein CAISEEVSLDTGELFF.

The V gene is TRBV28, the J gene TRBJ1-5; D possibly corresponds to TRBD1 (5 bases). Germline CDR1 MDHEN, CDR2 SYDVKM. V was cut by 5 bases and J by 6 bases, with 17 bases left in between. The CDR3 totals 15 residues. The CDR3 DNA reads TGTGCCAGCAGTCCCGGGACTGGGCTGGGTCAGCCCCAGCATTTT. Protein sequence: CASSPGTGLGQPQHF.

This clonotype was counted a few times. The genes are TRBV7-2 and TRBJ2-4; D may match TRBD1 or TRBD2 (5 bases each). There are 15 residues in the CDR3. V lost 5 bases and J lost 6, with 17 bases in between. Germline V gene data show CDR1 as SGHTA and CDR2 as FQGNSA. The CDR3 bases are TGTGCCAGCAGCATCACCGGGGACCCCCCAAACATTCAGTACTTC. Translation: CASSITGDPPNIQYF.

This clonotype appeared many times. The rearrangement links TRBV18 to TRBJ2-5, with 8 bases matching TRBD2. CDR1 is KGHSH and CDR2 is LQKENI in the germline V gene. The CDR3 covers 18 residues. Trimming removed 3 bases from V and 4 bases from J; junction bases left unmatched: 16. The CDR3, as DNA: TGTGCCAGCTCACCTCGGAACGGGAGGGCCTCATCGGCAGAGACCCAGTACTTC. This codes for CASSPRNGRASSAETQYF.

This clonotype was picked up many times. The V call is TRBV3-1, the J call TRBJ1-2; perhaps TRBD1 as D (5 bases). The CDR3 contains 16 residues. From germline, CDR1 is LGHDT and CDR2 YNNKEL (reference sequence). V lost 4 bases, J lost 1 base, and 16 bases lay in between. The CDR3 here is CASSLTTGTLNYGYTF. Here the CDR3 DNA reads TGTGCCAGCAGCCTGACGACCGGGACGCTTAACTATGGCTACACCTTC.

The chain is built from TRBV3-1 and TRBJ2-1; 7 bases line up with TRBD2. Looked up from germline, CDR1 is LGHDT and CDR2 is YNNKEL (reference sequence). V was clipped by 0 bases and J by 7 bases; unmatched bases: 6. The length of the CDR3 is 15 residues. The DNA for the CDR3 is TGTGCCAGCAGCCAAGAGACGACTAGCATAAATGAGCAGTTCTTC. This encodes CASSQETTSINEQFF.

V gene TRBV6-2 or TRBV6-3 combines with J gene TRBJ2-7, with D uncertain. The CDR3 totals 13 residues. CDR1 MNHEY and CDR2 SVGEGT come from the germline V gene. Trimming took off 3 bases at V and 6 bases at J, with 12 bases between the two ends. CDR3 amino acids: CASSYKILGEQYF. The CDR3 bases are TGTGCCAGCAGTTATAAGATTTTGGGCGAGCAGTACTTC.